The rows below give T cell receptor beta chains drawn from one sample of a study of cytomegalovirus exposure and HLA in healthy donors. This table comes from immunoSEQ multiplex PCR, and its TCRdb copy is limited to in-frame clones, with some not included. Of about 120,000 clones listed, about 74% are singletons. Sequencing was performed on PBMCs. All receptors come from a woman aged 40 to 50 in good health and CMV-seropositive. The CDR3 runs from the conserved cysteine through the conserved F or W. A D gene is named only where the DNA matches it firmly. Rows give clone size only sometimes, using once, few, many, or a class for an expanded clone.

j_call d_call clone_size v_call cdr3_nt cdr3_aa
TRBJ2-1 TRBD1 NA TRBV5-1 TGCGCCAGCAGCTTGGGGCAGGGGGTGTTCTTC CASSLGQGVFF
TRBJ2-5 NA NA TRBV13 TGTGCCAGCAGTTTGGAGGAGTCCCGGTACCAAGAGACCCAGTACTTC CASSLEESRYQETQYF
TRBJ1-1 NA NA TRBV11-2 TGTGCCAGCAGCTTAGGTGCAGTGAACACTGAAGCTTTCTTT CASSLGAVNTEAFF
TRBJ1-1 TRBD1 NA TRBV2 TGTGCCAGCAGTGAAGTGGGACAGGAATATTACACTGAAGCTTTCTTT CASSEVGQEYYTEAFF
TRBJ1-6 NA NA TRBV10-1 TGCGCCAGCAGTGTTGTCGAGGCAGGGTGGAATTCACCCCTCCACTTT CASSVVEAGWNSPLHF
TRBJ2-7 NA NA TRBV9 TGTGCCAGCAGCGCTCAGGGGTCCGAGCAGTACTTC CASSAQGSEQYF
TRBJ1-1 NA NA TRBV7-9 TGTGCCAGCAGTGCTAGGACTGAAGCTTTCTTT CASSARTEAFF
TRBJ2-1 TRBD2 NA TRBV9 TGTGCCAGCAGCGTACTAGCGGGAGGGCGGGGTGAGCAGTTCTTC CASSVLAGGRGEQFF
TRBJ2-1 TRBD2 NA TRBV6-5 TGTGCCGCAGCGGGGGGGTCCTACAATGAGCAGTTCTTC CAAAGGSYNEQFF
TRBJ1-6 NA NA TRBV14 TGTGCCAGCAGCAGATATTTGAGCTTTTCACCCCTCCACTTT CASSRYLSFSPLHF
TRBJ1-1 NA NA TRBV2 TGTGCCAGCACCGGGGGGACTGAAGCTTTCTTT CASTGGTEAFF
TRBJ2-2 TRBD2 once TRBV15 TGTGCCACCAGCAGAGATGAGGGAGCAGCGGGAGAGGGGACCGGGGAGCTGTTTTTT CATSRDEGAAGEGTGELFF
TRBJ1-1 TRBD1 few TRBV11-3 TGTGCCAGCAGCTTAACGGGACAGGCTGAAGCTTTCTTT CASSLTGQAEAFF
TRBJ2-1 TRBD1 NA TRBV5-4 TGTGCCAGCAGCTTGCCCCCGGGACAGGGCAATGAGCAGTTCTTC CASSLPPGQGNEQFF
TRBJ2-1 NA few TRBV7-9 TGTGCCAGCAGCTTAGGAGGTGATGAGCAGTTCTTC CASSLGGDEQFF
TRBJ2-2 TRBD1 NA TRBV6-5 TGTGCCAGCAGCTCAGACAGGGGGCGCGCCGGGGAGCTGTTTTTT CASSSDRGRAGELFF
TRBJ2-7 TRBD1 NA TRBV5-1 TGCGCCAGCAGCGCCCGGACAGGGGGACCTTACGAGCAGTACTTC CASSARTGGPYEQYF
TRBJ1-2 NA NA TRBV27 TGTGCCAGCAGTTTATCCGGGACAAGATTCAACTATGGCTACACCTTC CASSLSGTRFNYGYTF
TRBJ1-1 NA NA TRBV13 TGTGCCAGCAGCTTAGGCGACACTGAAGCTTTCTTT CASSLGDTEAFF
TRBJ1-6 NA NA TRBV5-1 TGCGCCAGCAGCTTGGTAACGGGGAAATCCGCTAATTCACCCCTCCACTTT CASSLVTGKSANSPLHF
TRBJ2-5 NA NA TRBV2 TGTGCCAGCAGTGAACTCCGCACTAGAGGAGAGACCCAGTACTTC CASSELRTRGETQYF
TRBJ2-2 NA NA TRBV7-3 TGTGCCAGCAGCTTATCCCGGGGGATGAACACCGGGGAGCTGTTTTTT CASSLSRGMNTGELFF
TRBJ1-1 NA NA TRBV7-9 TGTGCCAGCAGCTTAGGCCTGGGGGGTGAAGCTTTCTTT CASSLGLGGEAFF
TRBJ1-1 TRBD1 few TRBV27 TGTGCCAGCAGTTTTGGCCGGGACAGGCCTGAAGCTTTCTTT CASSFGRDRPEAFF
TRBJ2-1 NA once TRBV5-1 TGCGCCAGCATGATCGGGAGTACGAACAATGAGCAGTTCTTC CASMIGSTNNEQFF
TRBJ2-7 TRBD2 NA TRBV5-6 TGTGCCAGCAGCTTGGAGCTAGCGGTTTCCTACGAGCAGTACTTC CASSLELAVSYEQYF
TRBJ1-6 NA NA TRBV7-9 TGTGCCAGCAGCCTCCAGGGGTTGGCCAATTCACCCCTCCACTTT CASSLQGLANSPLHF
TRBJ1-2 NA NA TRBV6-5 TGTGCCAGCAGTCCCCGCCGGACACAGAACTATGGCTACACCTTC CASSPRRTQNYGYTF
TRBJ2-1 TRBD2 NA TRBV11-2 TGTGCCAGCAGCTTAGATCGACTAGCGGGCTACAATGAGCAGTTCTTC CASSLDRLAGYNEQFF
TRBJ1-1 TRBD1 NA TRBV29-1 TGCAGCGCTTGGGACAGGGGGCAGGTCACTGAAGCTTTCTTT CSAWDRGQVTEAFF
TRBJ2-1 TRBD1 once TRBV10-2 TGCGCCAGCACACGACAGGGAAGGGGTGAGCAGTTCTTC CASTRQGRGEQFF
TRBJ2-3 NA NA TRBV7-9 TGTGCCAGCAGCTCAGAATACCCTAGCACAGATACGCAGTATTTT CASSSEYPSTDTQYF